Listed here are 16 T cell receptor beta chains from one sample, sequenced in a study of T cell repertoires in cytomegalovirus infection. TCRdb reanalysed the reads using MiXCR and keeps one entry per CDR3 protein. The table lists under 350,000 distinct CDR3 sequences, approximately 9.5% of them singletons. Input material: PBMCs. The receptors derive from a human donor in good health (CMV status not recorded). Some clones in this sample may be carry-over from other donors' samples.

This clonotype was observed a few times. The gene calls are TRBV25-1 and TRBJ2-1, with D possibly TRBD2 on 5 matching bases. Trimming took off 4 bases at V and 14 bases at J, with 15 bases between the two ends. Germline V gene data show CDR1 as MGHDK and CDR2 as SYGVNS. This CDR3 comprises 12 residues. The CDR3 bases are TGTGCCAGCAGTGGAGTTACTGTCGGGAAGTTCTTC. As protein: CASSGVTVGKFF.

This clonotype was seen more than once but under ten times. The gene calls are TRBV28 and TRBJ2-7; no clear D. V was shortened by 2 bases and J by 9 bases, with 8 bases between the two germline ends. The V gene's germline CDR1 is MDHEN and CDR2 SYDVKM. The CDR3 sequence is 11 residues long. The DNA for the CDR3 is TGTGCCAGCAGTTTAAGGTCGGGGCAGTACTTC. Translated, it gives CASSLRSGQYF.

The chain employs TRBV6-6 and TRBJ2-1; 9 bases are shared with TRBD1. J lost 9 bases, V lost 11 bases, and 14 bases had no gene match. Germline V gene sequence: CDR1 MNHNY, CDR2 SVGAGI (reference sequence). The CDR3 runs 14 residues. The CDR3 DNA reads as TGTGCCGGCCGTAGGACAGGGGAGGGTGGTGAGCAGTTCTTC. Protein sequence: CAGRRTGEGGEQFF.

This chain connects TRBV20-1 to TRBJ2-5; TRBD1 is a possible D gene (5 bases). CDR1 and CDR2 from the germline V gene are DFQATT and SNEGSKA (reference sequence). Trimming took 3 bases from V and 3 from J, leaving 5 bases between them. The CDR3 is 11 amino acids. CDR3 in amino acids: CSASREETQYF. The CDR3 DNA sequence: TGCAGTGCTAGCAGGGAAGAGACCCAGTACTTC.

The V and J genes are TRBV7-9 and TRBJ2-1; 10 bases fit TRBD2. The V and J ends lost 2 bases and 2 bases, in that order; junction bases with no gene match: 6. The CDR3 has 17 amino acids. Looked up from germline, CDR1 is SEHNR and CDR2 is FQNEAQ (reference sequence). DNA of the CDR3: TGTGCCAGCAGCTTATTGGCTAGCGGGAGCCCCTACAATGAGCAGTTCTTC. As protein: CASSLLASGSPYNEQFF.

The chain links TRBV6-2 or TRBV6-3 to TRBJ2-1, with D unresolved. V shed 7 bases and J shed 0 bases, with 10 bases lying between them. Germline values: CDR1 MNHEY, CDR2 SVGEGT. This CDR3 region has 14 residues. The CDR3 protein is CASTPQSSYNEQFF. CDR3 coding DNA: TGTGCCAGCACCCCACAGAGCTCCTACAATGAGCAGTTCTTC.

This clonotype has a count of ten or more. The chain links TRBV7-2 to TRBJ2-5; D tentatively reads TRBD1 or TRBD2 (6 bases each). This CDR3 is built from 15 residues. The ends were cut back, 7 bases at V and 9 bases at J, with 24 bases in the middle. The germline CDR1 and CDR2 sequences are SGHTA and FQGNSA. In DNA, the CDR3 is TGTGCCAGCACCTCGCCCACAGGAGGGGGAAAAGCCCAGTACTTC. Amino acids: CASTSPTGGGKAQYF.

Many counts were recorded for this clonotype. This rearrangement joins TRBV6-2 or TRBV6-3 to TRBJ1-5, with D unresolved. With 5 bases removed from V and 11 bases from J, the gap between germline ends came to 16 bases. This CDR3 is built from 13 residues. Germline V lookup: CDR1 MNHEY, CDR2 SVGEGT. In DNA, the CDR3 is TGTGCCAGCAGTCTACCCCCTTTTGAGACCCAGCATTTT. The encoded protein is CASSLPPFETQHF.

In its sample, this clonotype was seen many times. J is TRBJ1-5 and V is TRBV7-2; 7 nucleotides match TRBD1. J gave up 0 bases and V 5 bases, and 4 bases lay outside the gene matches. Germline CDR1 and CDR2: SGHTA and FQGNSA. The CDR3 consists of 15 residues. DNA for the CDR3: TGTGCCAGCAGCACGACAGGGAATAGCAATCAGCCCCAGCATTTT. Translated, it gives CASSTTGNSNQPQHF.

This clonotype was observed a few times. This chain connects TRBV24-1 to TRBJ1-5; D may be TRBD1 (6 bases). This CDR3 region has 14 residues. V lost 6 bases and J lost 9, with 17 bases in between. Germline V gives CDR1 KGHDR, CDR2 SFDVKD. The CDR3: CATSMPGAGVPQHF. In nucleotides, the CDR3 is TGTGCCACCAGTATGCCGGGGGCTGGTGTGCCCCAGCATTTT.

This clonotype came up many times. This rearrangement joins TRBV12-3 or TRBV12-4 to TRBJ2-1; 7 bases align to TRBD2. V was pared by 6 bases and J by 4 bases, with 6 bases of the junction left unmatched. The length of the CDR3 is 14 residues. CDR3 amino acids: CASSRAGRYNEQFF. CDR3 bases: TGTGCCAGCAGCCGCGCCGGGAGGTACAATGAGCAGTTCTTC.

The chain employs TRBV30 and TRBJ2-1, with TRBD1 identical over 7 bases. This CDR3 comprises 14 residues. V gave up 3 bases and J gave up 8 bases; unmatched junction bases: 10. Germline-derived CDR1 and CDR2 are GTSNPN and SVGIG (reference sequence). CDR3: CAWRYPGQWDEQFF. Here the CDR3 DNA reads TGTGCCTGGAGGTACCCGGGACAGTGGGATGAGCAGTTCTTC.

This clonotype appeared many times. CDR3 bases: TGTGCCAGCAGCATTGACTATACGCAGTATTTT. Translated: CASSIDYTQYF. V gene TRBV12-3 or TRBV12-4 combines with J gene TRBJ2-3; D is unclear. V lost 6 bases to trimming and J lost 7 bases, with 8 bases between them. This CDR3 is built from 11 residues.

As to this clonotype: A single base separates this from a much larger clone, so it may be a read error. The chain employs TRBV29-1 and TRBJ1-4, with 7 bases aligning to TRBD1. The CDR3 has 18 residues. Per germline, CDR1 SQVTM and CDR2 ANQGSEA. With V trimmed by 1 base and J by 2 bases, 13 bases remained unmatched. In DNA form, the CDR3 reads TGCAGCGTTGAAGGGATACATGGCTTAGGGGGCACTAATGAAAAACTGTTTTTT. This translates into CSVEGIHGLGGTNEKLFF.

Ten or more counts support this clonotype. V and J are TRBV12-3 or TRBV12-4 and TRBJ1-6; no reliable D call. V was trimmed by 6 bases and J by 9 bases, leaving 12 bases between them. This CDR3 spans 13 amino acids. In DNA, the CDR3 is TGTGCCAGCAGCCCGGACTGGGGTTCACCCCTCCACTTT. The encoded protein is CASSPDWGSPLHF.

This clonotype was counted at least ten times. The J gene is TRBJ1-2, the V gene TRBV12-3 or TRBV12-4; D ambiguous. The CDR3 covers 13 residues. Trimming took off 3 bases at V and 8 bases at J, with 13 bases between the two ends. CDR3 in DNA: TGTGCCAGCAGTTTGGGCGGGCCTAAAGGCTACACCTTC. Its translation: CASSLGGPKGYTF.